This TCR beta chain appears in the sequencing data of a study of shared clonotypes between healthy human individuals. Naive CD8 cells lacked CD45RO, underwent positive selection for CCR7 and left out terminally differentiated effector memory CD45RA+ cells. General observations from the study: Investigators expected sequencing depth to affect clonotype sharing among donors. Rarefaction revealed incomplete sorted-subset sequencing despite large depth.

In the source study's methods: Because ImmunoSEQ provided only junction sequences with no quality scores, the filtering differed. The protocol was immunoSEQ multiplex PCR, while the TCRdb copy is restricted to in-frame clones and leaves out a portion. That table furnishes V, J and clone size, whereas the DNA furnished D and trimming. The sample holds 1.5 million to 2.5 million clones, around 96% seen once. Per germline, CDR1 LNHDA and CDR2 SQIVND (reference sequence). V lost 3 bases and J 5 bases, leaving 14 bases between the germline ends. The CDR3 is 14 amino acids. This clone was observed a single time. Its cognate antigen is unknown.

The material sequenced was naive CD8+ T cells sorted from blood. The sequence was collected from a man between 18 and 29 years old in good health. The chain joins TRBV19 to TRBJ2-7, with D perhaps TRBD1 (5 bases). The CDR3 spells CASSIDGRANEQYF. DNA for the CDR3: TGTGCCAGTAGTATTGATGGCAGGGCCAACGAGCAGTACTTC.